Below, 24 T cell receptor beta chains from the same sample are listed, as sequenced in a study of T cell repertoires in cytomegalovirus infection. Via MiXCR, TCRdb re-called the reads, giving one row per CDR3 protein. The sample yields roughly 300,000 distinct CDR3 sequences, roughly 23% seen once. Input material: PBMCs. All receptors derive from a human donor in good health (CMV status not recorded). Some clones in this sample may be carry-over from other donors' samples.

The V call is TRBV5-6, the J call TRBJ2-5; TRBD2 agrees at 12 bases. This CDR3 contains 16 residues. V lost 4 bases and J lost 5; bases outside the gene matches: 9. Germline V CDR1 and CDR2: SGHDT, YYEEEE. In DNA form, the CDR3 reads TGTGCCAGCAGCCCGTCTAGCGGGGGGGCCTATGAGACCCAGTACTTC. Amino acids: CASSPSSGGAYETQYF.

The chain employs TRBV12-3 or TRBV12-4 and TRBJ2-2; D ambiguous. V dropped 5 bases and J dropped 5 bases, with 9 bases sitting between them. This CDR3 is 13 amino acids long. This chain's CDR3 is CASSPLRTGELFF. The CDR3 DNA is TGTGCCAGCAGTCCTCTCCGGACCGGGGAGCTGTTTTTT.

This clonotype is a singleton in its sample. The chain is built from TRBV20-1 and TRBJ1-5; D unresolved. The CDR3 contains 16 residues. V lost 3 bases to trimming and J lost 2 bases, with 17 bases between them. Germline V gene lookup returns CDR1 DFQATT and CDR2 SNEGSKA (reference sequence). CDR3 protein: CSASRGQNSGNQPQHF. CDR3 bases: TGCAGTGCTAGTCGTGGGCAAAATAGCGGCAATCAGCCCCAGCATTTT.

The CDR3 sequence is CASREQGGYQPQHF. The CDR3 DNA sequence: TGTGCCAGCAGGGAACAGGGGGGCTATCAGCCCCAGCATTTT. The chain couples TRBV2 to TRBJ1-5; 8 bases align to TRBD1. Per the germline V gene, CDR1 is SNHLY and CDR2 is FYNNEI. The CDR3 is 14 residues long. After removal of 6 bases from V and 5 bases from J, the junction contained 6 bases not matched to a gene.

This clonotype was seen many times. DNA for the CDR3: TGTGCCAGCAGCCAACAACCACCGACAGGGGTGGGCGAAAAACTGTTTTTT. Translated: CASSQQPPTGVGEKLFF. The V gene is TRBV3-1, the J gene TRBJ1-4; 8 bases map to TRBD1. CDR1 is LGHDT and CDR2 is YNNKEL in the germline V gene (reference sequence). V gave up 2 bases and J gave up 8 bases; unmatched junction bases: 13. CDR3 length: 17 residues.

The CDR3 loop is CASSFPDRGGNEQFF. The CDR3 DNA reads as TGTGCCAGCAGCTTCCCCGACAGGGGCGGGAATGAGCAGTTCTTC. The chain has TRBV7-3 and TRBJ2-1; TRBD1 matches 8 bases. The CDR3 runs to 15 residues. Germline assignment: CDR1 SGHTA and CDR2 FQGTGA. The ends lost 3 bases at V and 7 bases at J; junction bases unmatched: 8.

The V call is TRBV19, the J call TRBJ2-2; a weak D match, TRBD2 (6 bases). Trimming pared 1 base from V and 1 base from J, leaving 10 bases between. CDR1 and CDR2 (germline): LNHDA, SQIVND (reference sequence). CDR3 length: 16 residues. The CDR3 region is CASSIGGTLNTGELFF. CDR3 DNA sequence: TGTGCCAGTAGTATAGGCGGGACTCTGAACACCGGGGAGCTGTTTTTT.

This clonotype was detected a few times. The gene calls are TRBV7-9 and TRBJ2-1; 15 nucleotides agree with TRBD2. The V gene's germline CDR1 is SEHNR and CDR2 FQNEAQ (reference sequence). This CDR3 spans 19 amino acids. Losses at the gene ends were 3 bases for V and 5 bases for J; bases not matched to a gene: 11. The CDR3, as DNA: TGTGCCAGCAGCTTGGTCCCGGGACTAGCGGGAGGAACACACAATGAGCAGTTCTTC. It is translated as CASSLVPGLAGGTHNEQFF.

Details on this clonotype: Given a much more abundant clone one base away, this may be a read error. V is TRBV7-8 and J is TRBJ2-1, with D possibly TRBD2 on 6 matching bases. Trimming took off 0 bases at V and 12 bases at J, with 18 bases between the two ends. This CDR3 spans 15 amino acids. Germline V lookup: CDR1 SGHVS, CDR2 FQNEAQ. The CDR3 spells CASSLAPWEVGVQFF. DNA of the CDR3: TGTGCCAGCAGCTTAGCGCCGTGGGAGGTTGGGGTGCAGTTCTTC.

There are a few counts of this clonotype. The V call is TRBV11-2, the J call TRBJ2-1, with D tentatively TRBD2 (6 bases). This CDR3 spans 16 amino acids. Deletions cut 1 base from V and 5 bases from J, with 15 bases between. The V gene's germline CDR1 is SGHAT and CDR2 FQNNGV. CDR3 DNA: TGTGCCAGCAGCTTAGCCGGGACTCGGGGGAACAATGAGCAGTTCTTC. It codes for CASSLAGTRGNNEQFF.

In this sample, this clonotype turned up many times. The chain has TRBV7-2 and TRBJ1-3; unclear D gene. This CDR3 has 14 residues. Per the germline V gene, CDR1 is SGHTA and CDR2 is FQGNSA. V lost 0 bases and J 4 bases, leaving 7 bases between the germline ends. CDR3 in amino acids: CASSLAGLGNTIYF. The DNA for the CDR3 is TGTGCCAGCAGCTTAGCAGGGTTGGGAAACACCATATATTTT.

This clonotype came up a few times. This chain links TRBV12-3 or TRBV12-4 with TRBJ1-4, with D perhaps TRBD1 (6 bases). V was pared by 7 bases and J by 8 bases, with 17 bases between. The CDR3 runs 14 residues. The CDR3 region has the DNA TGTGCCAGCAACCCCGGGACACCGCTGGAAAAACTGTTTTTT. This codes for CASNPGTPLEKLFF.

The chain has TRBV11-2 and TRBJ2-3, with D unclear. Looked up from germline, CDR1 is SGHAT and CDR2 is FQNNGV. The germline V and J ends were trimmed by 2 bases and 1 base, with 10 bases remaining between them. The CDR3 spans 15 residues. The chain's CDR3 is CASSLNVGGTDTQYF. CDR3 nucleotides: TGTGCCAGCAGCTTAAATGTAGGCGGCACAGATACGCAGTATTTT.

In this sample, this clonotype turned up a few times. The V and J genes are TRBV11-1 and TRBJ2-1; D possibly uses TRBD1 or TRBD2 (6 bases each). V was cut by 5 bases and J by 9 bases, with 20 bases left in between. Looked up from germline, CDR1 is SGHAT and CDR2 is FQDESV (reference sequence). The CDR3 covers 15 residues. As DNA, the CDR3 is TGTGCCAGCAGCCCCGCAGGGGACTTAAAGGGTGAGCAGTTCTTC. Amino acids: CASSPAGDLKGEQFF.

This chain connects TRBV12-3 or TRBV12-4 to TRBJ2-7; possibly TRBD1 for D (7 bases). Trimming shortened V by 3 bases and J by 7 bases, and 16 bases separated the two germline ends. The CDR3 totals 14 residues. CDR3 nucleotides: TGTGCCAGCAGTTTGGGCAGGGGGGCGCGAGAGCAGTACTTC. Translation gives CASSLGRGAREQYF.

This clonotype appeared a few times. V and J are TRBV29-1 and TRBJ2-5; weak D call: TRBD2 (7 bases). Trimming shortened V by 3 bases and J by 5 bases, and 16 bases separated the two germline ends. The CDR3 is 14 amino acids. The V gene's germline CDR1 is SQVTM and CDR2 ANQGSEA. CDR3 in amino acids: CSVEPGEGWETQYF. The DNA for the CDR3 is TGCAGCGTTGAGCCAGGGGAGGGTTGGGAGACCCAGTACTTC.

This clonotype showed up many times. This chain joins TRBV7-6 and TRBJ2-5, with unresolved D. V dropped 4 bases and J dropped 6 bases, with 9 bases sitting between them. Germline V lookup: CDR1 SGHVS, CDR2 FNYEAQ. The CDR3 loop spans 12 amino acids. Here the CDR3 reads CASSSLGKTQYF. The CDR3, as DNA: TGTGCCAGCAGCTCCCTAGGAAAGACCCAGTACTTC.

The genes are TRBV20-1 and TRBJ2-7; D might be TRBD2 (6 bases). The CDR3 consists of 14 residues. With 1 base removed from V and 6 bases from J, the gap between germline ends came to 16 bases. CDR1 DFQATT and CDR2 SNEGSKA come from the germline V gene (reference sequence). CDR3 loop: CSARVWGVKAEQYF. The CDR3 DNA is TGCAGTGCTAGAGTCTGGGGGGTTAAAGCCGAGCAGTACTTC.

This chain connects TRBV2 to TRBJ2-6, with D tentatively TRBD2 (7 bases). The germline V gene encodes CDR1 SNHLY and CDR2 FYNNEI. V was cut by 8 bases and J by 0 bases, with 14 bases left in between. The CDR3 length is 16 residues. DNA for the CDR3: TGTGCCAGCTCGGGGGGCGAAGTCTCTGGGGCCAACGTCCTGACTTTC. Amino acid sequence: CASSGGEVSGANVLTF.

V is TRBV11-3 and J is TRBJ2-7; no clear D. Trimming stripped 8 bases from V and 0 bases from J, with 11 bases between. Germline loops: CDR1 SGHNT, CDR2 YENEEA. The CDR3 has 13 amino acids. CDR3: CASANPSSYEQYF. The CDR3 coding sequence is TGTGCCAGCGCCAACCCCAGCTCCTACGAGCAGTACTTC.

In its sample, this clonotype was seen a few times. The rearrangement joins TRBV4-1 to TRBJ2-7; no clear D. The CDR3 has 13 residues. The germline V and J ends were trimmed by 4 bases and 1 base, with 8 bases remaining between them. Germline CDR1 is MGHRA and CDR2 is YSYEKL. CDR3 amino acids: CASSLEPSYEQYV. The CDR3 nucleotides are TGCGCCAGCAGCCTCGAGCCATCCTACGAGCAGTACGTC.

This clonotype was detected once. The CDR3 sequence is CATRSSGQGFSEQFF. In DNA form, the CDR3 reads TGTGCCACCAGGAGCTCGGGACAGGGTTTCAGTGAGCAGTTCTTC. This chain joins TRBV24-1 and TRBJ2-1, with TRBD1 matching 9 bases. After removal of 7 bases from V and 9 bases from J, the junction contained 12 bases not matched to a gene. There are 15 residues in the CDR3. Germline assignment: CDR1 KGHDR and CDR2 SFDVKD.

There are many counts of this clonotype. The chain employs TRBV18 and TRBJ2-6; the D is unclear. This CDR3 spans 17 amino acids. Trimming removed 1 base from V and 0 bases from J, with 10 bases in between. CDR1 and CDR2 (germline): KGHSH, LQKENI. The CDR3 here is CASSPQRSSSGANVLTF. CDR3 nucleotide sequence: TGTGCCAGCTCACCACAACGAAGTTCCTCTGGGGCCAACGTCCTGACTTTC.

This clonotype was counted between two and nine times. CDR3 amino acids: CASSASRLMTGSENIQYF. CDR3 bases: TGTGCCAGCAGCGCGTCCCGCCTCATGACAGGGTCCGAAAACATTCAGTACTTC. The chain carries TRBV7-3 and TRBJ2-4; 7 nucleotides align to TRBD1. The J segment lost 5 bases and the V segment lost 5 bases, leaving 18 bases of the junction unmatched. CDR1 and CDR2 from the germline V gene are SGHTA and FQGTGA. There are 18 residues in the CDR3.